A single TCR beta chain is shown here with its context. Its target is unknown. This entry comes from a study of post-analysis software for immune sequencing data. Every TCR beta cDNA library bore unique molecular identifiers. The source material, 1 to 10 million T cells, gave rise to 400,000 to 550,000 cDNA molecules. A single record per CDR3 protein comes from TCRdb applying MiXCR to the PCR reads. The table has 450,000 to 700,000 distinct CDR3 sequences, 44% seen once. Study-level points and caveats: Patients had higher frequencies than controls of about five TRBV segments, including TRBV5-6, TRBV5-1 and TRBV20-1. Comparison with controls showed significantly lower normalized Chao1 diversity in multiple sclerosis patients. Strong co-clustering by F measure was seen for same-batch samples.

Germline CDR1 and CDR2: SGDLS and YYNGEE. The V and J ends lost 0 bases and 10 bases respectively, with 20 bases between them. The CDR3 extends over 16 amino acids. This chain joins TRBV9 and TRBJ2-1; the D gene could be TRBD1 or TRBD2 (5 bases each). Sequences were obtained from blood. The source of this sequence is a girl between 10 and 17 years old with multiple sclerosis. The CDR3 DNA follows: TGTGCCAGCAGCGTAGAAGGGACCGATGAACGCGACGAGCAGTTCTTC. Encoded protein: CASSVEGTDERDEQFF.